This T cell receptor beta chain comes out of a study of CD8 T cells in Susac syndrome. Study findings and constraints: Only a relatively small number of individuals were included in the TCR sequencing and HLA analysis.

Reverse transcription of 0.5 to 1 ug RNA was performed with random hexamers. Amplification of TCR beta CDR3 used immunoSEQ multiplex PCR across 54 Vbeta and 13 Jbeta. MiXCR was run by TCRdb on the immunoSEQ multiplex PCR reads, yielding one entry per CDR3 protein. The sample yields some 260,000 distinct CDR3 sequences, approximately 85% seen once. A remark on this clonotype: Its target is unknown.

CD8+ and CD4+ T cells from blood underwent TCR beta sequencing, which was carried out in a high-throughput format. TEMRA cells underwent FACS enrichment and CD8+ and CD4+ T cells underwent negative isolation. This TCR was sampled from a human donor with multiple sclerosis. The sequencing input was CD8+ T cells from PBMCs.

CDR3 residues: CASSQTGTTYEQYF. The CDR3 region has the DNA TGTGCCAGCAGCCAGACAGGGACCACCTACGAGCAGTACTTC. The V gene is TRBV3-1, the J gene TRBJ2-7; TRBD1 agrees at 7 bases. V lost 3 bases to trimming and J lost 2 bases; unmatched junction nucleotides: 4. CDR1 and CDR2 from the germline V gene are LGHDT and YNNKEL (reference sequence). The CDR3 is 14 amino acids.